The T cell receptor beta chain under discussion was sequenced for a study of shared clonotypes between healthy human individuals. Here immunoSEQ multiplex PCR was the method, and the copy in TCRdb shows in-frame clones only, minus some. The table shows some 2 million clones, with roughly 96% occurring only once. The ends were cut back, 8 bases at V and 3 bases at J, with 9 bases in the middle. CDR3 length: 12 amino acids. Germline V gene lookup returns CDR1 MDHEN and CDR2 SYDVKM. This TCR derives from a man between 18 and 29 years old in good health. Sequencing used naive CD4+ T cells sorted from blood. Subset in this sample: CD45RA+ positively selected. J is TRBJ2-3 and V is TRBV28; D is ambiguous. The CDR3 DNA reads TGTGCCAGCCAGAAAGTGACAGATACGCAGTATTTT. It translates to CASQKVTDTQYF.